The T cell receptor (beta chain) under discussion was sequenced for a study of T-cell reconstitution after alpha-beta-depleted transplantation in children. During its preparation, the TCRbeta library received unique molecular identifiers. A single record per CDR3 protein comes from TCRdb applying MiXCR to the PCR reads. There are hundreds of thousands of distinct CDR3 sequences in the sample; roughly 7.7% occur only once, and roughly 5.8% lies in the top ten. The CDR3 spans 13 residues. Trimming stripped 4 bases from V and 6 bases from J, with 12 bases between. CDR1 is MNHEY and CDR2 is SVGAGI in the germline V gene. This clonotype appeared many times.

The sequences come from PBMCs, mostly from graft donor cells, collected 180 days after TCRalphabeta/CD19-depleted stem cell transplant. This clonotype was sampled from a male patient younger than 18 who had a stem cell transplant for acute lymphoblastic leukemia, so the T cells may come from the graft donor. The V and J genes are TRBV6-5 and TRBJ1-2; possibly TRBD1 for D (5 bases). The DNA for the CDR3 is TGTGCCAGCAGTTGGGGGAGCCTCGATGGCTACACCTTC. The encoded protein is CASSWGSLDGYTF.